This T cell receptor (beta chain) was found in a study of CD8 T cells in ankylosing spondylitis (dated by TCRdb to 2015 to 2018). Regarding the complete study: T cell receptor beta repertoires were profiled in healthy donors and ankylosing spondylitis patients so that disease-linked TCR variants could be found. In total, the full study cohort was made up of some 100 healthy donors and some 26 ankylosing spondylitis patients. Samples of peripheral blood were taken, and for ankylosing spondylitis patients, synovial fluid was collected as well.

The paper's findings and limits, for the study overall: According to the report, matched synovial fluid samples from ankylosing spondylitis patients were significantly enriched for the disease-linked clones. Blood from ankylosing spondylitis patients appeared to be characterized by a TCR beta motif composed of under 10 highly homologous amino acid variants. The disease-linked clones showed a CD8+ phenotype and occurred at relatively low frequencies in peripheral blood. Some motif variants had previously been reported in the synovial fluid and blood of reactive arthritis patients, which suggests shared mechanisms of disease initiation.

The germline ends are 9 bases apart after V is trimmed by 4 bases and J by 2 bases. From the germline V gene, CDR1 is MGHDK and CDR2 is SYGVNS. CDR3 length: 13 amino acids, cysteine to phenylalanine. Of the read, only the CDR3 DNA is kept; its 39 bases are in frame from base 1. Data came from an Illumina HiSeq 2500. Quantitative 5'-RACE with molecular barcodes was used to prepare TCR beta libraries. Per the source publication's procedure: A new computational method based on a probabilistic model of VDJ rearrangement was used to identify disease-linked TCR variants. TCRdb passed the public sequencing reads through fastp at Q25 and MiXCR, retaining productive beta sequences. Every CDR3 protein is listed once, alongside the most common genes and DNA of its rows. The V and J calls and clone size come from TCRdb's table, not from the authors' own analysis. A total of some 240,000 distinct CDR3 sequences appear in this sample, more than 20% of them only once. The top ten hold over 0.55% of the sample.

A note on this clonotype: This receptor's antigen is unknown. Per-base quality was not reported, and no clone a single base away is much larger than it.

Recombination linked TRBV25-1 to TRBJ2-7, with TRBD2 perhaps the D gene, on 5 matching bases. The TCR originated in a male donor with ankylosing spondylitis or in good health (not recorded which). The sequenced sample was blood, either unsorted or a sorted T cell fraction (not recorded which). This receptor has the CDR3 CASSGYGTYEQYF. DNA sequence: TGTGCCAGCAGTGGTTACGGGACCTACGAGCAGTACTTC.